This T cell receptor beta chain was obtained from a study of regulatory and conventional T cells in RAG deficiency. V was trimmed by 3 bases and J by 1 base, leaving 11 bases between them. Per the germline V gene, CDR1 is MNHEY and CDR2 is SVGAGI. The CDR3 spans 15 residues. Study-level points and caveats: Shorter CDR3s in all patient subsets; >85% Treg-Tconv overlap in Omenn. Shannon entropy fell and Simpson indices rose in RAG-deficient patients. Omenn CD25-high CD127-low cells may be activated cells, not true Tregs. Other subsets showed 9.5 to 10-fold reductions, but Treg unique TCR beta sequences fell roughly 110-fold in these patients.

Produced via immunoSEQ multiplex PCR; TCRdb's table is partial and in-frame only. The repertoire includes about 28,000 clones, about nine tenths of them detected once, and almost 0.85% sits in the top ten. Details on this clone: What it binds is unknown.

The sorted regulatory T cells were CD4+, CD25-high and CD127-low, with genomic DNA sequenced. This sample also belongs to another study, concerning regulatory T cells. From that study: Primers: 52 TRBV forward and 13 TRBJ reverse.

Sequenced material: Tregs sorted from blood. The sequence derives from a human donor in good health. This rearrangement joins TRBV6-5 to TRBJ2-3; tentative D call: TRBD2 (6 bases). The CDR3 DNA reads TGTGCCAGCAGTTATGGGGGACTCCGCACAGATACGCAGTATTTT. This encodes CASSYGGLRTDTQYF.